Shown below are 8 T cell receptor beta chains from a single sample sequenced in a study of CD8+CD57+ T cells in acquired aplastic anemia. Patients chosen for sequencing had CD8+CD57+ cells that had expanded, as shown by flow cytometry. Template material for TCR beta VDJ and CDR3 profiling consisted of genomic DNA. MiXCR, applied by TCRdb to the reads, yields one record per CDR3 protein. Of more than 200,000 distinct CDR3 sequences in the sample, roughly 50% were seen once. The sequenced sample was sorted CD4+, CD8+, or CD8+CD57+ T cells (not recorded which) from PBMCs. The receptors were sampled from a human donor with aplastic anemia.

Concerning this clonotype: A read error may produce the germline difference seen at one junction end. The chain joins TRBV7-3 to TRBJ2-1; either TRBD1 or TRBD2 may supply D (5 bases each). Germline CDR1 reads SGHTA; CDR2 reads FQGTGA. The CDR3 is 15 residues long. CDR3 nucleotide sequence: TGTGTCAGCAGCGATCCGGGACGTTTCTACAGTGAGCAGTTCTTC. Translating gives CVSSDPGRFYSEQFF. The full variable domain, in which reference TRBV7-3 and TRBJ2-1 provide the parts outside the CDR3, is GAGVSQTPSNKVTEKGKYVELRCDPISGHTALYWYRQSLGQGPEFLIYFQGTGAADDSGLPNDRFFAVRPEGSVSTLKIQRTERGDSAVYLCVSSDPGRFYSEQFFGPGTRLTVL.

This CDR3 reads CASSRPRGLSNEQYF. CDR3 sequence (DNA): TGTGCCAGCAGCCGCCCCCGGGGACTGAGTAATGAGCAGTATTTT. The J gene is TRBJ2-3, the V gene TRBV7-8, with a possible D match to TRBD2 (6 bases). V lost 5 bases and J lost 11, with 23 bases in between. CDR1 is SGHVS and CDR2 is FQNEAQ in the germline V gene. CDR3 length equals 15 residues.

The chain recombines TRBV2 with TRBJ2-3, with TRBD2 matching over 14 bases. The J segment lost 1 base and the V segment lost 5 bases, leaving 11 bases of the junction unmatched. The CDR3 is 19 residues long. Germline values: CDR1 SNHLY, CDR2 FYNNEI. CDR3 sequence: CASSPTSGRARDGTDTQYF. DNA for the CDR3: TGTGCCAGCAGTCCGACTAGCGGGAGGGCCCGTGATGGCACAGATACGCAGTATTTT.

This clonotype was seen a handful of times. The chain couples TRBV28 to TRBJ1-2, with D possibly being TRBD1 (6 bases). The germline V gene encodes CDR1 MDHEN and CDR2 SYDVKM. The V end was cut by 6 bases, the J end by 4 bases, with 24 bases between. This CDR3 region has 17 residues. As DNA, the CDR3 is TGTGCCAGCAGAAACTCGAGGACAGCAGCTTTAACCTATGGCTACACCTTC. Its protein product is CASRNSRTAALTYGYTF.

This clonotype was found a few times. Lacking the conserved final phenylalanine or tryptophan, this CDR3 likely reflects a read error. This sequence joins TRBV6-2 or TRBV6-3 and TRBJ2-1; 11 bases line up with TRBD1. Per the germline V gene, CDR1 is MNHEY and CDR2 is SVGEGT. The CDR3 is 16 amino acids. The CDR3 region is CASSPDRGLDYDEQFY. Here the CDR3 DNA reads TGTGCCAGCAGTCCGGACAGGGGGCTTGACTACGATGAGCAGTTCTAC.

This clonotype occurred many times. The rearrangement uses TRBV2 and TRBJ2-3; 7 bases fit TRBD2. This CDR3 contains 14 residues. Per the germline V gene, CDR1 is SNHLY and CDR2 is FYNNEI. Trimming took 6 bases from V and 6 from J; bases not matched to a gene: 9. CDR3 residues: CASSQRWGGDTQYF. The DNA of the CDR3 is TGTGCCAGCAGCCAACGGTGGGGGGGGGATACGCAGTATTTT.

This clonotype was detected many times. V usage is TRBV5-6 and J usage is TRBJ2-7; D may correspond to TRBD1 or TRBD2 (7 bases each). V shed 5 bases and J shed 2 bases, with 20 bases lying between them. There are 16 residues in the CDR3. From germline, CDR1 is SGHDT and CDR2 YYEEEE. CDR3 sequence: CASSSRGAGGTYEQYF. CDR3 coding DNA: TGTGCCAGCAGTTCCCGGGGGGCAGGGGGGACCTACGAGCAGTACTTC.

A note on this clonotype: A much bigger clone sits one base away, suggesting this may be a read error. The J gene is TRBJ1-1, the V gene TRBV5-1; D is ambiguous. In germline, CDR1 is SGHRS, CDR2 YFSETQ. The CDR3 spans 12 residues. The CDR3 reads CACSLVDTEAFF. DNA of the CDR3: TGTGCCTGCAGCTTGGTAGACACTGAAGCTTTCTTT. Variable domain in full (rest from reference TRBV5-1 and TRBJ1-1): KAGVTQTPRYLIKTRGQQVTLSCSPISGHRSVSWYQQTPGQGLQFLFEYFSETQRNKGNFPGRFSGRQFSNSRSEMNVSTLELGDSALYLCACSLVDTEAFFGQGTRLTVV.